This TCR beta chain is drawn from a study of identifying expanded T cells in peripheral blood. Collection occurred without any documented infections or immune events in donors. Germline CDR1 reads GTSNPN; CDR2 reads SVGIG (reference sequence). The CDR3 totals 12 residues. V gave up 1 base and J gave up 4 bases, with 8 bases separating them. Sequencing used immunoSEQ multiplex PCR; TCRdb keeps in-frame clones, though not all of them. The sample records about 78,000 clones, approximately 85% being singletons. The source is a person aged 18 to 75 in good health. The V call is TRBV30, the J call TRBJ2-7; no firm D call. Sequences were obtained from blood. CDR3 residues: CAWSADWYEQYF. Here the CDR3 DNA reads TGTGCCTGGAGTGCCGACTGGTACGAGCAGTACTTC.